This T cell receptor (beta chain) was identified in a study of T-cell memory formation after mild COVID-19 (dated by TCRdb to the early 2020s). General notes on the study: Most TCR sequence clusters were specific to one of the two donors. T-cell clones expanding and contracting after mild COVID-19 in a couple of donors were tracked by longitudinal TCRalpha and TCRbeta repertoire sequencing. Two young, previously healthy adult volunteers, one female and one male, were included in the cohort.

Including cysteine and phenylalanine, the CDR3 has 16 amino acids. The CDR3 DNA has 48 bases and is translated from base 1. At the junction V is shortened by 0 bases and J by 0 bases, with 12 bases in between. Based on the germline V gene, the CDR1 and CDR2 sequences are SQVTM and ANQGSEA. Ficoll-Paque density gradient centrifugation was used to isolate PBMCs. The reads were generated on an Illumina NovaSeq 6000. TCRalpha and TCRbeta cDNA libraries were constructed by 5'RACE with constant-segment primers, with sample barcodes and unique molecular identifiers being introduced. RNA was extracted from every sample with Trizol reagent. Amplification of the libraries took two PCR steps, and the second step added a second sample barcode plus Illumina TruSeq adapters. Libraries were sequenced on an Illumina NovaSeq with 2 x 150 bp paired-end reads. The paper's data handling went like this. With migec v1.2.7, reads were demultiplexed and then collapsed into UMI-guided consensus sequences. Using mixcr v2.1.11, UMI consensuses were aligned to TRA and TRB V and J templates and then assembled into clonotypes. Expanded or contracted clonotypes were those called significant by both edgeR and NoisET, with noise models trained on biological replicates. edgeR calls used a false discovery rate-adjusted p below 0.01 and a log2 fold-change threshold of 1. As an exploratory analysis of dynamics, PCA with hierarchical clustering was applied to max-normalized trajectories of the 1000 most abundant clonotypes. Each responding clone was given a CD4 or CD8 phenotype based on the CD4+ and CD8+ repertoires, which had been sequenced separately. Starting from the raw public reads, TCRdb applied fastp trimming at Q25, assembled clones with MiXCR and retained in-frame beta chains. Every CDR3 protein is listed once, alongside the most common genes and DNA of its rows. Here the V and J calls rest on TCRdb's processing, not on the authors' analysis. For this sample there are hundreds of thousands of distinct CDR3 sequences; 15% to 20% appear just once. The leading ten clones occupy 3.5% of the sample.

This clonotype was recorded a few times. The target of this receptor is not known. No base-level quality is on record; no much larger clone is a single base apart. The study at large found these results: Contracting CD4+ clones turned up mainly in the CM and EM memory subsets, whereas EMRA was where CD8+ clones were enriched. Only two mild cases were covered in the study, and larger cohorts including severe cases with pre-infection samples were considered necessary. Some responding clones were detected in pre-infection memory, which suggested that pre-existing cross-reactive memory T cells had joined the SARS-CoV-2 response. Clones that contracted from day 15 to 85 showed balanced CD4/CD8 phenotypes, whereas a second wave of clones that expanded from day 15 to 37 leaned towards CD4+. Whether the second-wave clones peaking on day 37 were SARS-CoV-2 specific was not confirmed.

Sequenced material: PBMCs or a T cell subset sorted from them (not recorded which). The clonotype comes from a man between 18 and 29 years old who had mild COVID-19 (a few samples of this study predate the infection). The sample titles of this study are shuffled in the database, so cell type and time point are left out; the donor was told from shared clones. The chain is assembled from TRBV29-1 and TRBJ2-1; the D gene cannot be resolved reliably. CDR3 reads: CSVEDPLGNSYNEQFF. The sequence in DNA is TGCAGCGTTGAAGATCCACTGGGGAACTCCTACAATGAGCAGTTCTTC.